Below, 25 T cell receptor beta chains from the same sample are listed, as sequenced in a study of OX40 agonist ivuxolimab in advanced cancers. The method behind the library was the immunoSEQ multiplex PCR assay. The table comes from immuneACCESS by way of TCRdb, which keeps in-frame sequences with V and J called. Part of the clones is missing from these tables; in studies checked, under half for an unresolved V gene and the rest for unknown reasons. This sample has about 61,000 clones in its table, and roughly 87% of those were observed once. The ten most abundant clones make up around 3.5% of the sample. Sequencing was performed on CD4+ or CD8+ T cells sorted from blood, taken in a trial of the OX40 agonist ivuxolimab. The receptors derive from an adult with an advanced solid tumor such as melanoma, head and neck, liver or kidney cancer.

The chain has TRBV6-5 and TRBJ2-5; D is perhaps TRBD2 (6 bases). Trimming removed 2 bases from V and 4 bases from J, with 17 bases in between. The CDR3 has 16 amino acids. Looked up from germline, CDR1 is MNHEY and CDR2 is SVGAGI. The CDR3 here is CASSYGGTARSETQYF. DNA for the CDR3: TGTGCCAGCAGTTACGGAGGGACTGCCCGATCAGAGACCCAGTACTTC.

This sequence joins TRBV28 and TRBJ1-1; no firm D call. CDR3 length: 14 residues. V was pared by 3 bases and J by 0 bases, with 8 bases between. Germline V lookup: CDR1 MDHEN, CDR2 SYDVKM. CDR3 DNA sequence: TGTGCCAGCAGTTTGGTCACGTTGAACACTGAAGCTTTCTTT. Protein: CASSLVTLNTEAFF.

The chain combines TRBV18 with TRBJ1-5, with 9 positions matching TRBD1. With V trimmed by 5 bases and J by 2 bases, 4 bases remained unmatched. This CDR3 has 15 amino acids. Germline CDR1 is KGHSH and CDR2 is LQKENI. As DNA, the CDR3 is TGTGCCAGCTCAGGACAGGGGAACGGCAATCAGCCCCAGCATTTT. Encoded protein: CASSGQGNGNQPQHF.

This clone was counted a single time. The chain has TRBV5-1 and TRBJ1-4; D gene uncertain. Trimming removed 0 bases at V and 0 bases at J, with 9 bases between. The CDR3 has 16 amino acids. The germline V gene encodes CDR1 SGHRS and CDR2 YFSETQ. The DNA for the CDR3 is TGCGCCAGCAGCTTGGCCGCGGGGACAACTAATGAAAAACTGTTTTTT. Residues: CASSLAAGTTNEKLFF.

The chain has TRBV7-8 and TRBJ1-2, with D maybe TRBD1 (6 bases). Germline lookup yields CDR1 SGHVS and CDR2 FQNEAQ. CDR3 length: 13 residues. Trimming pared 1 base from V and 3 bases from J, leaving 6 bases between. CDR3 region: CASSLGQDYGYTF. The CDR3 nucleotides read TGTGCCAGCAGCTTAGGACAGGACTATGGCTACACCTTC.

This clone was seen once. The genes are TRBV6-5 and TRBJ2-7; TRBD2 might be the D (5 bases). V dropped 7 bases and J dropped 1 base, with 14 bases sitting between them. In germline, CDR1 is MNHEY, CDR2 SVGAGI. The CDR3 runs to 14 residues. The CDR3: CASTRGSQSYEQYF. The CDR3 bases are TGTGCCAGCACTCGCGGGTCTCAGTCCTACGAGCAGTACTTC.

The chain links TRBV4-1 to TRBJ2-7; D is perhaps TRBD1 (6 bases). V dropped 4 bases and J dropped 1 base, with 17 bases sitting between them. There are 16 residues in the CDR3. Looked up from germline, CDR1 is MGHRA and CDR2 is YSYEKL. This CDR3 is CASSPTGQRGSYEQYF. In DNA form, the CDR3 reads TGCGCCAGCAGCCCGACGGGTCAAAGGGGGTCCTACGAGCAGTACTTC.

The chain has TRBV28 and TRBJ2-5; 9 bases fit TRBD2. V trimming: 5 bases; J trimming: 4 bases; junction bases outside the gene matches: 14. The germline CDR1 and CDR2 sequences are MDHEN and SYDVKM. The CDR3 spans 17 residues. For the CDR3, the DNA is TGTGCCAGCAGTCCCCGGGCCGGGCGGGGGGGCAGAGAGACCCAGTACTTC. This sequence encodes CASSPRAGRGGRETQYF. The complete variable domain, with remaining parts taken from reference TRBV28 and TRBJ2-5, reads DVKVTQSSRYLVKRTGEKVFLECVQDMDHENMFWYRQDPGLGLRLIYFSYDVKMKEKGDIPEGYSVSREKKERFSLILESASTNQTSMYLCASSPRAGRGGRETQYFGPGTRLLVL.

This clone was recorded once. The chain couples TRBV7-6 to TRBJ2-5; 10 positions agree with TRBD2. The V gene's germline CDR1 is SGHVS and CDR2 FNYEAQ. The length of the CDR3 is 16 residues. The junction had 10 bases not matched to a gene; V was cut back by 4 bases and J by 5 bases. For the CDR3, the DNA is TGTGCCAGCAGCTCGAATTGGGAGACTAGCGGGGAGACCCAGTACTTC. It yields the protein CASSSNWETSGETQYF.

The chain has TRBV5-1 and TRBJ2-2; tentative D call: TRBD2 (6 bases). Germline V CDR1 and CDR2: SGHRS, YFSETQ. This CDR3 region has 15 residues. With 4 bases removed from V and 5 bases from J, the gap between germline ends came to 15 bases. DNA of the CDR3: TGCGCCAGCAGCCCGGGCCGGGCGGGGACCGGGGAGCTGTTTTTT. This translates into CASSPGRAGTGELFF.

This sequence joins TRBV5-4 and TRBJ2-2; D remains ambiguous. V was cut by 1 base and J by 6 bases, with 4 bases left in between. This CDR3 contains 12 residues. Germline V lookup: CDR1 SGHNT, CDR2 YYREEE (reference sequence). In DNA, the CDR3 is TGTGCCAGCAGCTTGTATGCCGGGGAGCTGTTTTTT. Residues: CASSLYAGELFF.

Worth noting for this clone: The junction and the germline gene differ at one end; a read error may be behind it. This rearrangement joins TRBV6-5 to TRBJ1-1; 10 bases match TRBD1. The CDR3 has 14 residues. Germline V gives CDR1 MNHEY, CDR2 SVGAGI. Here the CDR3 DNA reads TGTGCCAGCGGGGACAGGGGATTGAAGACTGAAGCTTTCTTT. This encodes CASGDRGLKTEAFF.

This clone was seen a single time. The rearrangement uses TRBV10-3 and TRBJ1-2; D uncertain. Trimming shortened V by 0 bases and J by 6 bases, and 8 bases separated the two germline ends. The germline CDR1 and CDR2 sequences are ENHRY and SYGVKD. The CDR3 sequence is 13 residues long. The CDR3 DNA reads TGTGCCATCAGTGAGTCGGCAGAAAATGGCTACACCTTC. This translates into CAISESAENGYTF.

This clone was detected only once. The genes are TRBV15 and TRBJ2-1; no clear D. V was cut by 0 bases and J by 9 bases, with 9 bases left in between. Germline CDR1 and CDR2: LNHNV and YYDKDF (reference sequence). The CDR3 contains 13 residues. This CDR3 is CATSRDKAGEQFF. The DNA of the CDR3 is TGTGCCACCAGCAGAGATAAGGCTGGTGAGCAGTTCTTC.

The J gene is TRBJ1-2, the V gene TRBV28; 7 positions agree with TRBD1. Germline lookup yields CDR1 MDHEN and CDR2 SYDVKM. With 7 bases clipped from V and 6 bases from J, the junction kept 8 bases outside the gene matches. The length of the CDR3 is 13 residues. The DNA for the CDR3 is TGTGCCAGCAACCTAAACAGGGGCGATGGCTACACCTTC. Its protein is CASNLNRGDGYTF.

This clone has more than one count but fewer than ten. The chain is built from TRBV5-1 and TRBJ2-4; 7 bases fit TRBD1. This CDR3 is built from 16 residues. Per the germline V gene, CDR1 is SGHRS and CDR2 is YFSETQ. V lost 1 base to trimming and J lost 3 bases; unmatched junction nucleotides: 7. CDR3 amino acids: CASSLTGDVVKNIQYF. In nucleotides, the CDR3 is TGCGCCAGCAGCTTGACAGGGGATGTAGTCAAAAACATTCAGTACTTC. Together with reference TRBV5-1 and TRBJ2-4, the CDR3 gives the full variable domain: KAGVTQTPRYLIKTRGQQVTLSCSPISGHRSVSWYQQTPGQGLQFLFEYFSETQRNKGNFPGRFSGRQFSNSRSEMNVSTLELGDSALYLCASSLTGDVVKNIQYFGAGTRLSVL.

V is TRBV6-1 and J is TRBJ2-5; D is tentatively TRBD1 or TRBD2 (6 bases each). Deletions cut 3 bases from V and 5 bases from J, with 16 bases between. Germline V gives CDR1 MNHNS, CDR2 SASEGT. The CDR3 spans 15 residues. The CDR3 is CASSDSVGGAETQYF. DNA of the CDR3: TGTGCCAGCAGTGATTCCGTGGGGGGCGCGGAGACCCAGTACTTC.

Written as DNA, the CDR3 is TGTGCCAGCTCACTTGACAGGGCGAACACTGAAGCTTTCTTT. This encodes CASSLDRANTEAFF. The chain has TRBV18 and TRBJ1-1; 7 bases align to TRBD1. V lost 4 bases, J lost 1 base, and 3 bases stayed unmatched. Germline V lookup: CDR1 KGHSH, CDR2 LQKENI. The CDR3 is 14 amino acids.

The genes are TRBV30 and TRBJ2-5; D perhaps matches TRBD2 (6 bases). This CDR3 has 12 residues. Per germline, CDR1 GTSNPN and CDR2 SVGIG (reference sequence). V lost 5 bases and J 2 bases, leaving 9 bases between the germline ends. The CDR3 DNA sequence: TGTGCCTGGGCCGGACTACAAGAGACCCAGTACTTC. It encodes CAWAGLQETQYF.

Concerning this clone itself: The sample carries other DNA sequences with the same CDR3. V gene TRBV19 combines with J gene TRBJ1-1, with D unresolved. Germline CDR1 LNHDA, CDR2 SQIVND (reference sequence). Trimming removed 0 bases from V and 4 bases from J, with 6 bases in between. The length of the CDR3 is 13 residues. CDR3 coding DNA: TGTGCCAGTAGTATAGAGGGCGCCACTGAAGCTTTCTTT. Amino acids: CASSIEGATEAFF.

This clone was seen a few times. The rearrangement joins TRBV5-1 to TRBJ2-7, with 12 bases fitting TRBD1. Trimming took 1 base from V and 6 from J; bases not matched to a gene: 11. The CDR3 is made up of 17 amino acids. Germline-derived CDR1 and CDR2 are SGHRS and YFSETQ. Here the CDR3 reads CASSLFSSGQGAREQYF. The CDR3, as DNA: TGCGCCAGCAGCTTGTTCTCTTCGGGACAGGGGGCGCGCGAGCAGTACTTC.

This clone is medium-sized within its sample. V gene TRBV9 combines with J gene TRBJ1-1; unclear D gene. The CDR3 runs 13 residues. The ends were cut back, 0 bases at V and 0 bases at J, with 3 bases in the middle. The germline V gene has CDR1 SGDLS and CDR2 YYNGEE. The CDR3 is CASSVDVNTEAFF. CDR3 bases: TGTGCCAGCAGCGTAGACGTGAACACTGAAGCTTTCTTT. The full variable domain, in which reference TRBV9 and TRBJ1-1 provide the parts outside the CDR3, is DSGVTQTPKHLITATGQRVTLRCSPRSGDLSVYWYQQSLDQGLQFLIQYYNGEERAKGNILERFSAQQFPDLHSELNLSSLELGDSALYFCASSVDVNTEAFFGQGTRLTVV.

This clone was seen once. The rearrangement uses TRBV19 and TRBJ1-2; D is uncertain. The CDR3 loop spans 13 amino acids. Trimming took off 1 base at V and 5 bases at J, with 8 bases between the two ends. CDR1 is LNHDA and CDR2 is SQIVND in the germline V gene (reference sequence). The DNA for the CDR3 is TGTGCCAGTAGTATAGGTCCTCGGTATGGCTACACCTTC. As protein: CASSIGPRYGYTF.

This clone was recorded a few times. CDR3 residues: CASLGGAGELFF. CDR3 DNA: TGTGCCAGCTTGGGAGGGGCCGGGGAGCTGTTTTTT. J is TRBJ2-2 and V is TRBV5-5, with 7 bases fitting TRBD2. CDR1 is SGHKS, CDR2 YYEKEE, per germline (reference sequence). The CDR3 runs to 12 residues. V shed 7 bases and J 6 bases; nucleotides not matched to a gene: 3.

This chain connects TRBV19 to TRBJ2-2; perhaps TRBD2 as D (5 bases). The CDR3 has 16 residues. Germline V gene sequence: CDR1 LNHDA, CDR2 SQIVND (reference sequence). The germline V and J ends were trimmed by 6 bases and 0 bases, with 14 bases remaining between them. CDR3: CASRGSMRPNTGELFF. DNA for the CDR3: TGTGCCAGTAGAGGGAGTATGAGGCCGAACACCGGGGAGCTGTTTTTT.